These 15 T cell receptor beta chains originate from one sample sequenced in a study of CD4+ T cells in melanoma. Clones were read by immunoSEQ multiplex PCR, and TCRdb kept only the in-frame ones, dropping some. This sample yields 6,700 or so clones, of which around 65% are seen a single time; 22% belongs to the top ten. The sequenced sample consisted of cells from a culture (not recorded whether cultured in vitro). These receptors all come from a human donor with melanoma.

CDR3 region: CASSPRGAGGKTEAFF. The CDR3 DNA reads TGTGCCAGCAGTCCCCGGGGGGCGGGAGGGAAGACTGAAGCTTTCTTT. The J gene is TRBJ1-1, the V gene TRBV3-1 (or the pseudogene TRBV3-2); maybe TRBD1 (6 bases). In germline, CDR1 is LGHDT, CDR2 YNNKEL (reference sequence). The CDR3 spans 16 residues. V was clipped by 6 bases and J by 5 bases, with 22 bases between them.

The genes are TRBV2 and TRBJ2-5; D is undetermined. The germline V and J ends were trimmed by 6 bases and 0 bases, with 8 bases remaining between them. The CDR3 consists of 13 residues. CDR1 SNHLY and CDR2 FYNNEI come from the germline V gene. DNA for the CDR3: TGTGCCAGCAGAGGAGAGAACCAAGAGACCCAGTACTTC. Its protein is CASRGENQETQYF.

This clone is medium-sized within its sample. CDR3 bases: TGTGCCAGCAGTTGGGCGGGGGGGCGGGGTGAGCAGTTCTTC. This gives the protein CASSWAGGRGEQFF. V is TRBV27 and J is TRBJ2-1, with 9 bases fitting TRBD2. The germline CDR1 and CDR2 sequences are MNHEY and SMNVEV (reference sequence). This CDR3 has 14 residues. J gave up 9 bases and V 4 bases, and 7 bases lay outside the gene matches.

Only a few counts were recorded for this clone. V gene TRBV6-5 combines with J gene TRBJ2-7, with 9 bases that match TRBD1. Trimming at V came to 5 bases and at J to 3 bases, leaving 5 bases not matched to a gene. Germline CDR1 is MNHEY and CDR2 is SVGAGI. There are 14 residues in the CDR3. As DNA, the CDR3 is TGTGCCAGCAGTAATACAGGGGGCGGCTACGAGCAGTACTTC. This codes for CASSNTGGGYEQYF.

The chain's CDR3 is CASSLAPPGRNTEAFF. CDR3 bases: TGCGCCAGCAGCTTGGCCCCTCCAGGGCGGAACACTGAAGCTTTCTTT. The chain combines TRBV5-1 with TRBJ1-1, with a tentative D call TRBD1 (5 bases). CDR1 SGHRS and CDR2 YFSETQ come from the germline V gene. This CDR3 is built from 16 residues. Trimming cost V 0 bases and J 1 base, with 13 bases left between them.

This clone was detected a few times. The chain carries TRBV11-2 and TRBJ1-1; TRBD1 is a possible D gene (6 bases). V lost 5 bases and J 0 bases, leaving 13 bases between the germline ends. The CDR3 is 15 residues long. Germline lookup yields CDR1 SGHAT and CDR2 FQNNGV. This CDR3 is CASSVQGGMNTEAFF. In DNA form, the CDR3 reads TGTGCCAGCAGCGTACAGGGAGGGATGAACACTGAAGCTTTCTTT.

The rearrangement joins TRBV7-6 to TRBJ1-3; 10 bases align to TRBD1. Germline lookup yields CDR1 SGHVS and CDR2 FNYEAQ. Germline trimming cut 5 bases from V and 1 base from J; bases unmatched to any gene: 5. This CDR3 spans 16 amino acids. The chain's CDR3 is CASSRQGQGSGNTIYF. Written as DNA, the CDR3 is TGTGCCAGCAGCCGACAGGGACAGGGGTCTGGAAACACCATATATTTT.

On this clone: Germline and junction disagree at one end, which may indicate a read error. The chain recombines TRBV6-2 or TRBV6-3 with TRBJ1-1, with 8 bases matching TRBD1. The CDR3 is 16 residues long. CDR1 is MNHEY and CDR2 is SVGEGT in the germline V gene. The CDR3 here is CASSDGPQGVKTEAFF. The CDR3 nucleotides read TGTGCCAGCAGCGACGGGCCACAGGGGGTGAAGACTGAAGCTTTCTTT.

This clone was seen only a few times. V is TRBV5-8 and J is TRBJ1-2; D remains unclear. The V gene's germline CDR1 is SGHTS and CDR2 YDEGEE. V lost 0 bases to trimming and J lost 8 bases, with 14 bases between them. CDR3 size: 14 residues. The CDR3 spells CASSLGVGPGGYTF. The CDR3 nucleotides read TGTGCCAGCAGCTTGGGGGTCGGGCCAGGCGGCTACACCTTC.

The chain is built from TRBV15 and TRBJ2-5; TRBD2 matches at 15 bases. The germline CDR1 and CDR2 sequences are LNHNV and YYDKDF (reference sequence). The CDR3 is 17 residues long. Germline trimming cut 7 bases from V and 4 bases from J; bases unmatched to any gene: 10. This CDR3 reads CATTAGLAGGIVETQYF. The CDR3 DNA reads as TGTGCCACCACCGCTGGACTAGCGGGGGGGATCGTAGAGACCCAGTACTTC. Full variable domain (remainder filled in from reference TRBV15 and TRBJ2-5): DAMVIQNPRYQVTQFGKPVTLSCSQTLNHNVMYWYQQKSSQAPKLLFHYYDKDFNNEADTPDNFQSRRPNTSFCFLDIRSPGLGDTAMYLCATTAGLAGGIVETQYFGPGTRLLVL.

V gene TRBV18 combines with J gene TRBJ2-1, with D possibly matching TRBD2 (6 bases). This CDR3 is 16 amino acids long. V shed 0 bases and J shed 7 bases, with 16 bases lying between them. The V gene's germline CDR1 is KGHSH and CDR2 LQKENI. CDR3 sequence reads: CASSPPEGTSRNEQFF. The CDR3 DNA reads as TGTGCCAGCTCACCACCGGAGGGTACGAGCAGAAATGAGCAGTTCTTC.

This chain uses TRBV11-3 with TRBJ2-1, with 7 bases aligning to TRBD1. Germline CDR1 and CDR2: SGHNT and YENEEA. The CDR3 has 13 amino acids. After removal of 4 bases from V and 12 bases from J, the junction contained 9 bases not matched to a gene. The CDR3, as DNA: TGTGCCAGCAGCTCCGAAGTACAGGGGTTGCAGTTCTTC. This gives the protein CASSSEVQGLQFF.

On this clone: Mismatch with germline at one junction end may stem from a read error. This chain connects TRBV27 to TRBJ2-7, with 7 positions matching TRBD2. The CDR3 has 13 residues. Germline V gene lookup returns CDR1 MNHEY and CDR2 SMNVEV (reference sequence). CDR3 protein: CASSWRGSYEQYF. CDR3 sequence (DNA): TGTGCCAGCAGTTGGCGGGGGTCCTATGAGCAGTACTTC.

The rearrangement links TRBV28 to TRBJ1-5; TRBD1 might be the D (5 bases). Deletions cut 10 bases from V and 2 bases from J, with 18 bases between. This CDR3 region has 15 residues. Per germline, CDR1 MDHEN and CDR2 SYDVKM. For the CDR3, the DNA is TGTGCCAACAGGTCGGGGATCGTCGGCAATCAGCCCCAGCATTTT. Its protein is CANRSGIVGNQPQHF.

This CDR3 is CASSQAGLAGNTGELFF. The CDR3 nucleotides read TGTGCCAGCAGCCAAGCAGGACTAGCGGGCAACACCGGGGAGCTGTTTTTT. The V and J genes are TRBV3-1 (or the pseudogene TRBV3-2) and TRBJ2-2; the match to TRBD2 covers 11 bases. The CDR3 contains 17 residues. Germline V gives CDR1 LGHDT, CDR2 YNNKEL (reference sequence). V lost 1 base to trimming and J lost 2 bases; unmatched junction nucleotides: 3.